The 22 T cell receptor beta chains below were found in one sample sequenced in a study of T cells in women clearing cervical HPV infection. The protocol was immunoSEQ multiplex PCR, while the TCRdb copy is restricted to in-frame clones and leaves out a portion. Its clone listing holds around 18,000 clones. The sample consisted of blood buffy coat. The receptors shown here come from a woman between 18 and 69 years old with a cervical HPV16 infection that either progressed to CIN3+ or cleared (not recorded which).

Details on this clone: The read gets to within 3 residues of the CDR3 end, and the germline J gene fills in the rest. The chain uses TRBV7-6 and TRBJ1-1; the D is unclear. CDR1 SGHVS and CDR2 FNYEAQ come from the germline V gene. Trimming stripped 5 bases from V and 4 bases from J, with 11 bases between. The CDR3 loop spans 13 amino acids. Here the CDR3 reads CASSPLEGTEAFF. The CDR3 bases that were read are TGTGCCAGCAGCCCTCTTGAGGGCACTGAA.

Worth noting for this clone: The CDR3 end falls 3 residues outside the read, so it is completed with the germline J gene. V usage is TRBV20-1 and J usage is TRBJ2-3; TRBD1 aligns across 8 bases. This CDR3 has 17 amino acids. Losses at the gene ends were 5 bases for V and 0 bases for J; bases not matched to a gene: 13. Germline CDR1 is DFQATT and CDR2 is SNEGSKA (reference sequence). CDR3 bases read: TGCAGTGCTCCCGGGACAGGTGGAAGGGGGAGCACAGATACG. Translation gives CSAPGTGGRGSTDT. The complete CDR3 sequence is CSAPGTGGRGSTDTQYF.

About this clone: The read stops 3 residues short of the end of the CDR3; the missing end is completed from the germline J gene. The J gene is TRBJ1-1, the V gene TRBV7-9; possibly TRBD1 for D (5 bases). The CDR3 runs 13 residues. The ends were cut back, 4 bases at V and 5 bases at J, with 11 bases in the middle. The germline CDR1 and CDR2 sequences are SEHNR and FQNEAQ (reference sequence). CDR3 DNA (partial): TGTGCCAGCAGCTGGCAGGGTGAAACTGAA. This translates into CASSWQGETE. The whole CDR3 protein reads CASSWQGETEAFF.

For this clone: The CDR3 end is not reached by the read, which stops 3 residues before it; the germline J gene fills it in. The chain joins TRBV18 to TRBJ2-5; 11 positions match TRBD2. Losses at the gene ends were 0 bases for V and 5 bases for J; bases not matched to a gene: 5. Germline V gene lookup returns CDR1 KGHSH and CDR2 LQKENI. The CDR3 sequence is 16 residues long. CDR3 sequence: CASSPPLAGGRETQYF. CDR3 bases read: TGTGCCAGCTCACCACCTCTAGCGGGGGGCCGGGAGACC.

For this clone: The read halts 3 residues ahead of the CDR3 end, with the missing end drawn from the germline J gene. The chain has TRBV5-1 and TRBJ2-1; 11 bases fit TRBD2. Germline CDR1 and CDR2: SGHRS and YFSETQ. This CDR3 is 17 amino acids long. Trimming at V came to 0 bases and at J to 3 bases, leaving 5 bases not matched to a gene. The CDR3 reads CASSLVVSGGDYNEQFF. CDR3 bases read: TGCGCCAGCAGCTTGGTTGTTAGCGGGGGGGACTACAATGAG.

Points on this clone: The read ends 3 residues early relative to the CDR3; the germline J gene fills the gap. This sequence joins TRBV18 and TRBJ2-3; 8 nucleotides match TRBD1. Germline CDR1 KGHSH, CDR2 LQKENI. V lost 3 bases, J lost 0 bases, and 5 bases stayed unmatched. The CDR3 runs 16 residues. The CDR3 reads CASSPRTGTSTDTQYF. The DNA read from the CDR3 is TGTGCCAGCTCACCGAGGACAGGGACTAGCACAGATACG.

As for this clone: At one boundary the junction diverges from the germline segment, which might be a read error. The read comes to an end 3 residues before the CDR3 does, leaving the germline J gene to fill in the end. The rearrangement joins TRBV4-1 to TRBJ2-5, with a possible D match to TRBD2 (5 bases). CDR3 size: 15 residues. Germline-derived CDR1 and CDR2 are MGHRA and YSYEKL. This CDR3 is CASGQDRTVQETQYF. CDR3 DNA (partial): TGCGCCAGCGGCCAAGATAGGACTGTCCAAGAGACC.

In regard to this clone: The DNA ends 3 residues before the CDR3 does, and the rest of the CDR3 is filled in from the germline J gene. The rearrangement joins TRBV5-1 to TRBJ1-1, with 8 bases lining up with TRBD1. Germline V gene data show CDR1 as SGHRS and CDR2 as YFSETQ. The CDR3 totals 14 residues. Germline trimming cut 1 base from V and 5 bases from J; bases unmatched to any gene: 4. The CDR3 spells CASSLQGAGTEAFF. CDR3 DNA (partial): TGCGCCAGCAGCTTGCAGGGGGCGGGGACTGAA.

For this clone: With the read ending 3 residues before the CDR3 end, the germline J gene is used to fill in that end. The chain couples TRBV28 to TRBJ2-7, with 9 bases fitting TRBD1. V lost 5 bases to trimming and J lost 2 bases; unmatched junction nucleotides: 7. Per the germline V gene, CDR1 is MDHEN and CDR2 is SYDVKM. There are 15 residues in the CDR3. CDR3 sequence reads: CASSPPGTGPYEQYF. CDR3 DNA, as far as it was read: TGTGCCAGCAGTCCCCCCGGGACAGGGCCCTACGAG.

Of note for this clone: Sequencing ends 3 residues short of the CDR3 end; the germline J gene provides the rest. The chain links TRBV20-1 to TRBJ2-7; perhaps TRBD2 as D (7 bases). CDR3 length: 14 amino acids. Trimming removed 7 bases at V and 4 bases at J, with 20 bases between. From germline, CDR1 is DFQATT and CDR2 SNEGSKA (reference sequence). CDR3 sequence: CSGQGGGSGYEQYF. The DNA read from the CDR3 is TGCAGTGGCCAAGGGGGGGGTTCGGGTTACGAG.

A remark on this clone: The observed sequence ends 3 residues before the CDR3 terminus, with the missing tail filled in from the germline J gene. J is TRBJ1-1 and V is TRBV20-1; D might be TRBD1 (5 bases). V shed 0 bases and J shed 2 bases, with 10 bases lying between them. Germline V gene sequence: CDR1 DFQATT, CDR2 SNEGSKA (reference sequence). The CDR3 covers 14 residues. CDR3 bases read: TGCAGTGCTAGAGATGTTAGGGGTAACACTGAA. This encodes CSARDVRGNTE. The full CDR3 protein reads CSARDVRGNTEAFF.

For this clone: The read terminates 3 residues ahead of where the CDR3 ends, so the germline J gene completes it. The gene calls are TRBV5-1 and TRBJ2-7, with unresolved D. The germline gives CDR1 SGHRS, CDR2 YFSETQ. The V end lost 2 bases, the J end lost 1 base, and 7 bases lay between the germline ends. CDR3 length: 13 amino acids. CDR3 amino acids: CASSFGGSYEQYF. The part of the CDR3 DNA that was read is TGCGCCAGCAGCTTTGGCGGATCCTACGAG.

According to its frequency, this clone is medium-sized. The missing CDR3 end, 3 residues past where the read stops, is filled in from the germline J gene. V usage is TRBV12-5 and J usage is TRBJ2-2; TRBD1 matches 11 bases. The CDR3 has 15 residues. Per the germline V gene, CDR1 is LGHNT and CDR2 is FRNRAP. After removal of 5 bases from V and 6 bases from J, the junction contained 5 bases not matched to a gene. CDR3 DNA, as far as it was read: TGTGCTAGTGGTGGCTGGACAGGGGGCCCCGGGGAG. Translating gives CASGGWTGGPGE. The complete CDR3 reads CASGGWTGGPGELFF.

Points on this clone: The CDR3 is cut off 3 residues early in the read; its end comes from the germline J gene. The rearrangement links TRBV19 to TRBJ2-5; TRBD2 agrees at 15 bases. J lost 5 bases, V lost 8 bases, and 3 bases had no gene match. The CDR3 runs to 14 residues. Germline-derived CDR1 and CDR2 are LNHDA and SQIVND (reference sequence). CDR3 DNA, as far as it was read: TGTGCCAGTGGACTAGCGGGGGGGGTGGAGACC. It yields the protein CASGLAGGVET. The CDR3 in full is CASGLAGGVETQYF.

Remarks on this clone: The read ends 3 residues early relative to the CDR3; the germline J gene fills the gap. The chain links TRBV6-2 or TRBV6-3 to TRBJ2-3; 9 bases agree with TRBD2. This CDR3 contains 16 residues. Losses at the gene ends were 2 bases for V and 2 bases for J; bases not matched to a gene: 5. Germline values: CDR1 MNHEY, CDR2 SVGEGT. Partial CDR3 DNA: TGTGCCAGCAGTTACCAGCGGGGGGCCCCCACAGATACG. Translation: CASSYQRGAPTDT. The full CDR3 protein is CASSYQRGAPTDTQYF.

With regard to this clone: The read finishes 3 residues shy of the CDR3 end, and the germline J gene is used to complete it. The chain has TRBV11-2 and TRBJ1-6; perhaps TRBD1 as D (5 bases). This CDR3 has 14 residues. Per germline, CDR1 SGHAT and CDR2 FQNNGV. Trimming left V 3 bases short and J 5 bases short, with 8 bases between. The DNA read from the CDR3 is TGTGCCAGCAGCTTCTTGACAGATAATTCACCC. Residues: CASSFLTDNSP. The whole CDR3 protein reads CASSFLTDNSPLHF. Full variable domain (rest looked up from reference TRBV11-2 and TRBJ1-6): EAGVAQSPRYKIIEKRQSVAFWCNPISGHATLYWYQQILGQGPKLLIQFQNNGVVDDSQLPKDRFSAERLKGVDSTLKIQPAKLEDSAVYLCASSFLTDNSPLHFGNGTRLTVT.

Comment on this clone: The DNA ends 3 residues before the CDR3 does, and the rest of the CDR3 is filled in from the germline J gene. The chain joins TRBV20-1 to TRBJ1-1, with D tentatively TRBD1 (5 bases). V lost 0 bases, J lost 1 base, and 15 bases lay in between. This CDR3 region has 16 residues. Germline-derived CDR1 and CDR2 are DFQATT and SNEGSKA (reference sequence). CDR3 sequence reads: CSARDSRGGQNTEAFF. CDR3 DNA (partial): TGCAGTGCTAGAGATTCCCGCGGTGGACAGAACACTGAA.

About this clone itself: Read coverage stops 3 residues before the CDR3 terminus; the germline J gene supplies the remainder. The chain couples TRBV19 to TRBJ2-5; 10 nucleotides agree with TRBD1. Looked up from germline, CDR1 is LNHDA and CDR2 is SQIVND (reference sequence). The length of the CDR3 is 15 residues. Unmatched junction bases numbered 11, after V lost 9 bases and J lost 4 bases. The sequenced part of the CDR3 DNA is TGTGCCAGCACCATGGCCGGGACAGGGGTAGAGACC. This sequence encodes CASTMAGTGVET. The whole CDR3 sequence reads CASTMAGTGVETQYF. The whole variable domain, remainder taken from reference TRBV19 and TRBJ2-5, is DGGITQSPKYLFRKEGQNVTLSCEQNLNHDAMYWYRQDPGQGLRLIYYSQIVNDFQKGDIAEGYSVSREKKESFPLTVTSAQKNPTAFYLCASTMAGTGVETQYFGPGTRLLVL.

Remarks on this clone: Coverage ceases 3 residues before the CDR3 finishes, and the germline J gene fills in the end. The V and J genes are TRBV5-1 and TRBJ2-5; 10 bases match TRBD2. The CDR3 consists of 15 residues. V was pared by 5 bases and J by 5 bases, with 9 bases of the junction left unmatched. The V gene's germline CDR1 is SGHRS and CDR2 YFSETQ. CDR3 DNA, as far as it was read: TGCGCCAGCAGGGATAAGCGGGGGGGCCGGGAGACC. Translating it yields CASRDKRGGRET. The whole CDR3 is CASRDKRGGRETQYF.

As concerns this clone: Read sequence stops 3 residues before the CDR3 end, and the germline J gene provides the missing end. The chain carries TRBV5-6 and TRBJ1-2; weak D call: TRBD1 (6 bases). Germline V gene data show CDR1 as SGHDT and CDR2 as YYEEEE. Trimming cost V 4 bases and J 4 bases, with 14 bases left between them. The CDR3 is 14 amino acids. CDR3 DNA (partial): TGTGCCAGCAGCCCCTATACAGGGATCTATGGC. Encoded protein: CASSPYTGIYG. The entire CDR3 protein is CASSPYTGIYGYTF.

Regarding this clone: Coverage ceases 3 residues before the CDR3 finishes, and the germline J gene fills in the end. This chain links TRBV7-9 with TRBJ2-7; TRBD1 agrees at 7 bases. This CDR3 has 14 amino acids. J lost 2 bases, V lost 5 bases, and 6 bases had no gene match. CDR1 is SEHNR and CDR2 is FQNEAQ in the germline V gene (reference sequence). The part of the CDR3 DNA that was read is TGTGCCAGCAGCCGAACGGACAGGACCTACGAG. It encodes CASSRTDRTYE. The whole CDR3 protein is CASSRTDRTYEQYF.

CDR3 residues: CASSLLGGGTDTQYF. The sequenced part of the CDR3 DNA is TGTGCCAGCAGCTTACTAGGGGGCGGCACAGATACG. The V and J genes are TRBV7-3 and TRBJ2-3, with 7 bases aligning to TRBD1. The read ends 3 residues shy of where the CDR3 ends; the end is completed using the germline J gene. The germline gives CDR1 SGHTA, CDR2 FQGTGA. V lost 2 bases and J lost 1; bases outside the gene matches: 3. This CDR3 contains 15 residues.